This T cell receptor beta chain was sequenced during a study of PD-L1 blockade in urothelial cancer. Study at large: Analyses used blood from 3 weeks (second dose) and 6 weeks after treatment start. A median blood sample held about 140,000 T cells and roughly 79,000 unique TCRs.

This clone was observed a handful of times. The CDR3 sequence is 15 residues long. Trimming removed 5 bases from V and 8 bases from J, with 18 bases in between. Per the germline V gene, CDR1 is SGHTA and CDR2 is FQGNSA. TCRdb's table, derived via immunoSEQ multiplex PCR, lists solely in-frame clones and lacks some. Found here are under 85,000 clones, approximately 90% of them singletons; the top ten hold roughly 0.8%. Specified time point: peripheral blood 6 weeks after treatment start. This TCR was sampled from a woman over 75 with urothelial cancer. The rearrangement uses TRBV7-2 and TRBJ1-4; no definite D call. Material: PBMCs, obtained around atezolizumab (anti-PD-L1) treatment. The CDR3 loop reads CASSPQVGRGEKLFF. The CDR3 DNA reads TGTGCCAGCAGCCCCCAAGTTGGCCGAGGGGAAAAACTGTTTTTT.